Presented here are 22 T cell receptor beta chains from one specimen sequenced in a study of response to subunit inactivated influenza vaccine. TCRdb fed the RT-PCR reads into MiXCR, producing one record per CDR3 protein. The repertoire includes more than 700,000 distinct CDR3 sequences, roughly 20% of them detected once, and approximately 10% sits in the top ten. This material consisted of PBMCs from blood, taken 5 to 6 days after vaccination. These receptors were obtained from a man in his fifties or sixties who received an inactivated influenza vaccine.

This clonotype was counted only a few times. The chain employs TRBV4-3 and TRBJ2-1; D is perhaps TRBD1 or TRBD2 (5 bases each). V gave up 5 bases and J gave up 12 bases, with 14 bases separating them. The CDR3 has 12 residues. Germline-derived CDR1 and CDR2 are LGHNA and YSLEER. The DNA of the CDR3 is TGCGCCAGCAGCGACCGGGACGTAGGGCAGTTCTTC. It codes for CASSDRDVGQFF.

The sample holds a few counts of this clonotype. This chain links TRBV20-1 with TRBJ1-1; D is undetermined. Between the trimmed V and J ends, which lost 3 bases and 5 bases, there was a span of 13 bases. The germline V gene encodes CDR1 DFQATT and CDR2 SNEGSKA (reference sequence). The CDR3 extends over 13 amino acids. In DNA form, the CDR3 reads TGCAGTGCTAGCAGGTTTGTGGGGACTGAAGCTTTCTTT. Translated: CSASRFVGTEAFF.

The chain links TRBV28 to TRBJ2-7; no clear D. Per germline, CDR1 MDHEN and CDR2 SYDVKM. The V and J ends lost 4 bases and 3 bases respectively, with 13 bases between them. The length of the CDR3 is 14 residues. CDR3 region: CASSSVLGSYEQYF. CDR3 bases: TGTGCCAGCAGTTCGGTCCTGGGAAGCTACGAGCAGTACTTC. Filled out from reference TRBV28 and TRBJ2-7, the complete variable domain reads DVKVTQSSRYLVKRTGEKVFLECVQDMDHENMFWYRQDPGLGLRLIYFSYDVKMKEKGDIPEGYSVSREKKERFSLILESASTNQTSMYLCASSSVLGSYEQYFGPGTRLTVT.

This clonotype appeared once. The rearrangement uses TRBV6-1 and TRBJ2-4; D is uncertain. Trimming took 1 base from V and 5 from J, leaving 6 bases between them. Germline loops: CDR1 MNHNS, CDR2 SASEGT. The CDR3 spans 13 residues. CDR3 nucleotides: TGTGCCAGCAGTGAAGTTGTGGAAAACATTCAGTACTTC. Amino acid sequence: CASSEVVENIQYF.

The genes are TRBV6-2 or TRBV6-3 and TRBJ2-2; D gene uncertain. This CDR3 spans 20 amino acids. Trimming removed 2 bases at V and 0 bases at J, with 22 bases between. CDR1 and CDR2 from the germline V gene are MNHEY and SVGEGT. For the CDR3, the DNA is TGTGCCAGCAGTTACACCCTCTGGCGCTCGGACCGTTCGAACACCGGGGAGCTGTTTTTT. Translating gives CASSYTLWRSDRSNTGELFF.

The rearrangement links TRBV4-2 to TRBJ2-7; 7 bases are shared with TRBD2. The V gene end was trimmed by 0 bases and the J gene end by 0 bases; junction bases not matched to a gene: 5. Germline lookup yields CDR1 LGHNA and CDR2 YNFKEQ. This CDR3 is 16 amino acids long. For the CDR3, the DNA is TGTGCCAGCAGCCAAGATCGGTGGGAGGGCTCCTACGAGCAGTACTTC. Translating it yields CASSQDRWEGSYEQYF.

The rearrangement uses TRBV12-3 or TRBV12-4 and TRBJ2-7, with a weak D call TRBD1 (5 bases). With 6 bases removed from V and 0 bases from J, the gap between germline ends came to 15 bases. The CDR3 has 15 residues. CDR3 bases: TGTGCCAGCAGCCTAGGGGCCCAGAGCTCCTACGAGCAGTACTTC. Protein sequence: CASSLGAQSSYEQYF.

J is TRBJ2-1 and V is TRBV6-2 or TRBV6-3; TRBD2 is a possible D gene (5 bases). The length of the CDR3 is 14 residues. Germline assignment: CDR1 MNHEY and CDR2 SVGEGT. Trimming pared 2 bases from V and 7 bases from J, leaving 12 bases between. Here the CDR3 DNA reads TGTGCCAGCAGTTACACGCTAGCCTTGAATGAGCAGTTCTTC. As protein: CASSYTLALNEQFF.

This clonotype occurred a few times. This chain connects TRBV4-3 to TRBJ1-3; D possibly corresponds to TRBD1 (5 bases). Trimming stripped 0 bases from V and 2 bases from J, with 14 bases between. The CDR3 length is 17 residues. Germline CDR1 is LGHNA and CDR2 is YSLEER. For the CDR3, the DNA is TGCGCCAGCAGCCAAGAGAGTGACAGTCGCGCTGGAAACACCATATATTTT. The encoded protein is CASSQESDSRAGNTIYF.

The chain has TRBV4-3 and TRBJ2-1; 7 positions match TRBD2. Germline V gives CDR1 LGHNA, CDR2 YSLEER. V trimming: 0 bases; J trimming: 4 bases; junction bases outside the gene matches: 6. The length of the CDR3 is 16 residues. CDR3 loop: CASSQDGLAEYNEQFF. The CDR3 DNA sequence: TGCGCCAGCAGCCAAGATGGTCTAGCGGAGTACAATGAGCAGTTCTTC.

This clonotype came up a few times. The rearrangement joins TRBV6-2 or TRBV6-3 to TRBJ2-1, with TRBD2 as a possible D gene (5 bases). CDR3 length equals 13 residues. The V gene's germline CDR1 is MNHEY and CDR2 SVGEGT. V was pared by 10 bases and J by 5 bases, with 15 bases between. In nucleotides, the CDR3 is TGTGCCACAACGGGCGGGCTGGACAATGAGCAGTTCTTC. Translating it yields CATTGGLDNEQFF.

This clonotype was picked up a small number of times. The rearrangement uses TRBV5-5 and TRBJ1-1; the match to TRBD1 covers 12 bases. V shed 0 bases, J shed 8 bases, and the junction held 5 bases outside the gene matches. The CDR3 covers 15 residues. The germline V gene encodes CDR1 SGHKS and CDR2 YYEKEE (reference sequence). CDR3 loop: CASSLGPGQGAEAFF. The CDR3 DNA is TGTGCCAGCAGCTTGGGACCGGGACAGGGGGCCGAAGCTTTCTTT.

The genes are TRBV10-3 and TRBJ2-2; 7 bases fit TRBD1. The V gene's germline CDR1 is ENHRY and CDR2 SYGVKD. The CDR3 totals 16 residues. The trim removed 0 bases at V and 3 bases at J, leaving 4 bases unmatched. In nucleotides, the CDR3 is TGTGCCATCAGTGAGTCAGGGGGCTTGGACACCGGGGAGCTGTTTTTT. As protein: CAISESGGLDTGELFF.

There are a few counts of this clonotype. This chain joins TRBV19 and TRBJ2-5; tentatively, D is TRBD2 (5 bases). CDR1 LNHDA and CDR2 SQIVND come from the germline V gene (reference sequence). V dropped 1 base and J dropped 4 bases, with 10 bases sitting between them. This CDR3 region has 14 residues. CDR3 DNA: TGTGCCAGTAGTATAGGCCGAGGGAGAGAGACCCAGTACTTC. Translation gives CASSIGRGRETQYF.

The rearrangement uses TRBV7-2 and TRBJ2-7; TRBD2 might be the D (6 bases). Per the germline V gene, CDR1 is SGHTA and CDR2 is FQGNSA. The CDR3 runs to 14 residues. V was pared by 4 bases and J by 1 base, with 11 bases between. The CDR3 spells CASSWRRGSYEQYF. Here the CDR3 DNA reads TGTGCCAGCAGCTGGAGACGGGGGTCCTACGAGCAGTACTTC.

This clonotype turned up a few times. This chain links TRBV25-1 with TRBJ2-5; tentatively, D is TRBD1 (6 bases). CDR3 length: 14 residues. Trimming left V 3 bases short and J 6 bases short, with 14 bases between. The germline V gene has CDR1 MGHDK and CDR2 SYGVNS. Written as DNA, the CDR3 is TGTGCCAGCAGTGACCCAGGCAGGGGAAAGACCCAGTACTTC. It specifies CASSDPGRGKTQYF.

This clonotype appeared a few times. The CDR3 protein is CSVKGQGAIEQFF. CDR3 DNA sequence: TGCAGCGTTAAAGGACAGGGGGCTATTGAGCAGTTCTTC. The V gene is TRBV29-1, the J gene TRBJ2-1; 11 bases agree with TRBD1. Germline assignment: CDR1 SQVTM and CDR2 ANQGSEA. The CDR3 runs to 13 residues. The ends lost 5 bases at V and 9 bases at J; junction bases unmatched: 6.

The genes are TRBV7-3 and TRBJ2-1; D remains ambiguous. V lost 4 bases and J 3 bases, leaving 16 bases between the germline ends. Germline-derived CDR1 and CDR2 are SGHTA and FQGTGA. The CDR3 extends over 16 amino acids. The chain's CDR3 is CASSSRQPKGYNEQFF. CDR3 DNA: TGTGCCAGCAGCTCCCGCCAGCCTAAAGGCTACAATGAGCAGTTCTTC.

This clonotype was picked up a small number of times. The chain is built from TRBV20-1 and TRBJ2-1; 9 nucleotides line up with TRBD1. CDR1 is DFQATT, CDR2 SNEGSKA, per germline (reference sequence). The CDR3 spans 14 residues. Trimming at V came to 7 bases and at J to 8 bases, leaving 12 bases not matched to a gene. Here the CDR3 DNA reads TGCAGTGTGTATCTGGGACAGGGATCCGATGAGCAGTTCTTC. This encodes CSVYLGQGSDEQFF.

This clonotype was seen only a few times. The gene calls are TRBV11-2 and TRBJ2-1, with 8 bases matching TRBD2. The V gene end was trimmed by 8 bases and the J gene end by 2 bases; junction bases not matched to a gene: 11. CDR1 SGHAT and CDR2 FQNNGV come from the germline V gene. The CDR3 covers 16 residues. The CDR3 DNA sequence: TGTGCCAGCTTGCAGGGGAGCGGGAGACCCTACAATGAGCAGTTCTTC. The encoded protein is CASLQGSGRPYNEQFF.

This clonotype has just a few counts. V gene TRBV3-1 combines with J gene TRBJ1-6, with 7 bases identical to TRBD1. The CDR3 is 13 residues long. Germline assignment: CDR1 LGHDT and CDR2 YNNKEL (reference sequence). J was trimmed by 14 bases and V by 1 base; bases with no gene match: 5. The CDR3: CASSQGTGASLHF. The CDR3 DNA sequence: TGTGCCAGCAGCCAAGGGACAGGCGCATCCCTCCACTTT.

This clonotype was counted many times. This chain connects TRBV5-5 to TRBJ2-7, with no clear D. V was shortened by 3 bases and J by 0 bases, with 7 bases between the two germline ends. The germline V gene encodes CDR1 SGHKS and CDR2 YYEKEE (reference sequence). The CDR3 is 13 amino acids. In DNA, the CDR3 is TGTGCCAGCAGCTCCCAGAGCTCCTACGAGCAGTACTTC. Translated, it gives CASSSQSSYEQYF.